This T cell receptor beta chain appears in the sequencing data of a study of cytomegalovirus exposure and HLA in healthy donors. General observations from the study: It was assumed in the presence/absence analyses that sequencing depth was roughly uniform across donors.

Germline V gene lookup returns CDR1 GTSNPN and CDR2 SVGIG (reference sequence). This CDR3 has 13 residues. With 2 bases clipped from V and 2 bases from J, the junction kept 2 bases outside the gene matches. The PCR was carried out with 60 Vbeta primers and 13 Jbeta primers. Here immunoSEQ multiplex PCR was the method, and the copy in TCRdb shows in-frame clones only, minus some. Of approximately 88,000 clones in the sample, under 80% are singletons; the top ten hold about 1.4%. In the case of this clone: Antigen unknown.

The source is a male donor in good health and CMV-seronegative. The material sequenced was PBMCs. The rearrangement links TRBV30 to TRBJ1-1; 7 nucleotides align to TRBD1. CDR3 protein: CAWSWDSNTEAFF. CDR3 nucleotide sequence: TGTGCCTGGAGTTGGGACAGTAACACTGAAGCTTTCTTT. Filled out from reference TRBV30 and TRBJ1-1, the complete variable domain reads SQTIHQWPATLVQPVGSPLSLECTVEGTSNPNLYWYRQAAGRGLQLLFYSVGIGQISSEVPQNLSASRPQDRQFILSSKKLLLSDSGFYLCAWSWDSNTEAFFGQGTRLTVV.